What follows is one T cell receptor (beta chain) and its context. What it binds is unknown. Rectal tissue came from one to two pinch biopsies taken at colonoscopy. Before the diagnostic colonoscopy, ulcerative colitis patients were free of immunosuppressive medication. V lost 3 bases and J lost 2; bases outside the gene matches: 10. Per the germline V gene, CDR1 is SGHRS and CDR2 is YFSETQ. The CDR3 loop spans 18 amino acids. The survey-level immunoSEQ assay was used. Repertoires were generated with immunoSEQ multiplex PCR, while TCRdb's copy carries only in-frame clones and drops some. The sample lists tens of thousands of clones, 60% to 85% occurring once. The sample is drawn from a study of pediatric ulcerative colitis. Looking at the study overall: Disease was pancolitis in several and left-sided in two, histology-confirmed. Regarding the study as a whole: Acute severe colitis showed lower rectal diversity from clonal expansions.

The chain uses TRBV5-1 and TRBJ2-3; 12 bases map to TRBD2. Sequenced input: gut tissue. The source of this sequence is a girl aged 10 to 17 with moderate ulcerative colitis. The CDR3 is CASSWTSGDSSYTDTQYF. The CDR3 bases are TGCGCCAGCAGCTGGACTAGCGGGGATTCGTCTTACACAGATACGCAGTATTTT. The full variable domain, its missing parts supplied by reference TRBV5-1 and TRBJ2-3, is KAGVTQTPRYLIKTRGQQVTLSCSPISGHRSVSWYQQTPGQGLQFLFEYFSETQRNKGNFPGRFSGRQFSNSRSEMNVSTLELGDSALYLCASSWTSGDSSYTDTQYFGPGTRLTVL.